This TCR beta chain stems from a study of CD8 T cells in ankylosing spondylitis. Study-wide results and limits: The clones that were linked to disease were reported to be significantly enriched in matched synovial fluid samples from ankylosing spondylitis patients. Ankylosing spondylitis blood seemed to carry a telltale TCR beta motif made of several highly homologous variants.

This clonotype appeared a single time. Its specificity is not known. Quantitative molecular-barcoded 5'-RACE generated the TCR beta libraries. One entry per CDR3 protein, called by TCRdb with MiXCR from the 5' RACE reads. The top ten hold under 8.5% of the sample, which has about 280,000 distinct CDR3 sequences, 15% to 25% seen once. The CDR3 is 14 residues long. V dropped 2 bases and J dropped 4 bases, with 9 bases sitting between them. Germline V lookup: CDR1 SGHRS, CDR2 YFSETQ. Sequenced input: blood, either unsorted or a sorted T cell fraction (not recorded which). The receptor was derived from a male donor with ankylosing spondylitis or in good health (not recorded which). The chain is built from TRBV5-1 and TRBJ2-2; TRBD2 might be the D (5 bases). CDR3 region: CASSLIGSTGELFF. The DNA for the CDR3 is TGCGCCAGCAGCTTAATAGGGAGCACCGGGGAGCTGTTTTTT.